This T cell receptor (beta chain) originates from a study of blood T cell repertoires in COVID-19 (TCRdb year 2020). Some background on the complete study: The collaborator samples originated in the United States, Italy and Spain and spanned the acute and convalescent phases of COVID-19. The material from the prospective study consisted of cDNA or gDNA derived from T cells, B-cell-depleted T cells, or PBMCs. Deeply sampled blood TCRbeta repertoires from subjects exposed to, actively infected with, or recovered from COVID-19 were included in the dataset. A freely available public database, intended as a resource for researchers studying the immune response to SARS-CoV-2, is where the repertoires were released. Samples came from the ongoing ImmuneRACE study (first 160 participants) plus 1,254 subjects from 6 global collaborators. Nearly every sample came with metadata listing a de-identified subject ID, COVID-19 status, age in years and sex. Where HLA class I and class II types were available, the types were taken from metadata supplied by the sample provider, not from assay-based typing. What the research found in general, with its limitations: The quantity of clinical and demographic metadata differed by source and by participant and was supplied without curation.

In Seattle, one collaborating source enrolled patients while the infection was active and tracked those patients longitudinally over the course of disease. The collaborating institutions used their own protocols to collect whole blood in K2EDTA tubes. For TCRbeta analysis, collaborator samples were shipped as frozen whole blood, as isolated PBMCs, or as DNA extracted from either sample type. TCRbeta CDR3 regions were amplified from genomic DNA using the immunoSEQ Assay, a bias-controlled multiplex PCR. In the source study's methods: The number of nucleated cells in each sample was estimated by amplification of reference gene primers within the assay. To quantify the absolute abundance of each unique TCRbeta CDR3 rearrangement, sequence reads were collapsed and filtered. For each sample, productive Simpson clonality was calculated by taking the square root of Simpson's diversity index across productive rearrangements. As stored in TCRdb, this immuneACCESS dataset retains in-frame rearrangements with V and J assigned. A fraction of the clones does not appear; measured against another copy, unresolved V genes explain less than half of the discrepancy, and the remainder lacks a known reason. Clonal size and the V and J genes are those of that table, whereas D and trimming came from the DNA. The sample records about 360,000 clones, around 88% of which are singletons. About 7.6% of the sample is taken by the ten largest.

The germline V gene specifies SGHRS as CDR1 and YFSETQ as CDR2. The junction shows trimming of 4 bases on V and 3 bases on J, plus 11 bases between the germline ends. From the cysteine through the phenylalanine, the CDR3 covers 13 amino acids. The DNA shown is the 39-base CDR3, in frame from base 1. As for this clone: Its recognized antigen is unknown. Qualities for individual bases were not recorded, and no much larger clone is one base off.

Sequencing was carried out using peripheral blood. This chain is built from TRBV5-1 and TRBJ2-7; a tentative D match to TRBD2 spans 5 bases. The clonotype was recovered from a woman aged 55-69 years with COVID-19, enrolled during active disease. The encoded CDR3 is CASSREGNYEQYF. The nucleotides read TGCGCCAGCAGCCGTGAGGGCAACTACGAGCAGTACTTC.